The clone carrying this TCR beta chain was counted a single time. Spiking each PCR with synthetic TCR analog templates was performed. The table came from immunoSEQ multiplex PCR; TCRdb's copy has only in-frame clones and leaves some out. The sample has about 29,000 clones, more than 70% seen once. The data were obtained in a study of PD-L1 blockade in urothelial cancer. Germline CDR1 LGHNA, CDR2 YSLEER. Germline trimming cut 4 bases from V and 7 bases from J; bases unmatched to any gene: 1. The CDR3 spans 12 residues. This receptor was taken from a man aged 50 to 59 with urothelial cancer. The rearrangement uses TRBV4-3 and TRBJ2-1; TRBD2 agrees at 7 bases. The input for sequencing was PBMCs, taken around atezolizumab (anti-PD-L1) treatment. The CDR3 spells CASSRGGNEQFF. In DNA, the CDR3 is TGCGCCAGCAGCCGGGGGGGAAATGAGCAGTTCTTC.